These 14 T cell receptor beta chains were sequenced from one sample in a study of regulatory T cells in long-lasting Graves disease. Time point here: persistent/refractory GD, antithyroid drugs over 5 years with positive TRAb. The TCR library was made from RNA extracted from PBMCs. Sequencing libraries for TCR beta were prepared with iRepertoire HTBI primers and Arm-PCR of CDR3 regions. TCRdb recomputed calls from the multiplex PCR reads with MiXCR, one row per CDR3 protein. The table records hundreds of thousands of distinct CDR3 sequences, less than 25% of them present only once. The sequencing here drew on peripheral blood mononuclear cells (PBMCs), taken when the disease was refractory, from a patient treated with antithyroid drugs. All receptors derive from a female donor with Graves disease.

This clonotype was observed at least ten times. The chain has TRBV6-2 or TRBV6-3 and TRBJ1-3; D is unclear. The CDR3 spans 16 residues. Germline CDR1 is MNHEY and CDR2 is SVGEGT. The V end lost 5 bases, the J end lost 0 bases, and 14 bases lay between the germline ends. Here the CDR3 reads CASSKGPKSSGNTIYF. CDR3 DNA sequence: TGTGCCAGCAGTAAAGGCCCGAAGAGCTCTGGAAACACCATATATTTT.

This clonotype showed up many times. CDR3 bases: TGTGCCAGCAGCCCACCTAGGCAGGTCTACTATGGCTACACCTTC. Protein: CASSPPRQVYYGYTF. This chain joins TRBV28 and TRBJ1-2; D is undetermined. The CDR3 covers 15 residues. The ends were cut back, 6 bases at V and 3 bases at J, with 17 bases in the middle. Germline V lookup: CDR1 MDHEN, CDR2 SYDVKM.

The chain recombines TRBV3-1 with TRBJ1-1; 8 bases are shared with TRBD1. The CDR3 covers 12 residues. Per germline, CDR1 LGHDT and CDR2 YNNKEL (reference sequence). Trimming cost V 10 bases and J 4 bases; bases outside gene matches: 5. The CDR3 DNA reads TGTGCCACAGGGGGCTACGGCACTGAAGCTTTCTTT. As protein: CATGGYGTEAFF.

This clonotype was counted ten times or more. The chain employs TRBV12-3 or TRBV12-4 and TRBJ1-3, with D possibly TRBD1 on 6 matching bases. The V end lost 8 bases, the J end lost 4 bases, and 12 bases lay between the germline ends. The CDR3 totals 13 residues. The CDR3 spells CASGTPGGNTIYF. The CDR3 DNA reads as TGTGCCAGCGGGACACCCGGCGGAAACACCATATATTTT.

This clonotype was counted between two and nine times. The V and J genes are TRBV7-8 and TRBJ2-7; D gene ambiguous. CDR1 SGHVS and CDR2 FQNEAQ come from the germline V gene. The CDR3 is made up of 13 amino acids. With 1 base removed from V and 7 bases from J, the gap between germline ends came to 11 bases. The CDR3 loop is CASSLDYLLEQYF. DNA for the CDR3: TGTGCCAGCAGCTTAGACTATCTACTGGAGCAGTACTTC.

The chain has TRBV28 and TRBJ2-1, with TRBD1 matching 7 bases. From germline, CDR1 is MDHEN and CDR2 SYDVKM. There are 14 residues in the CDR3. With 5 bases clipped from V and 6 bases from J, the junction kept 7 bases outside the gene matches. CDR3 loop: CASSLYRGGNEQFF. The CDR3, as DNA: TGTGCCAGCAGTCTGTACAGGGGTGGCAATGAGCAGTTCTTC.

The chain recombines TRBV11-2 with TRBJ2-5, with 8 positions matching TRBD1. Germline V CDR1 and CDR2: SGHAT, FQNNGV. The CDR3 extends over 14 amino acids. The J segment lost 4 bases and the V segment lost 9 bases, leaving 10 bases of the junction unmatched. The CDR3 DNA reads TGTGCCAGTAGCAACCAGGGGGCAGCAGAGACCCAGTACTTC. It is translated as CASSNQGAAETQYF.

The sample holds many counts of this clonotype. The rearrangement uses TRBV2 and TRBJ2-6; 9 nucleotides match TRBD1. The trim removed 6 bases at V and 3 bases at J, leaving 3 bases unmatched. Germline-derived CDR1 and CDR2 are SNHLY and FYNNEI. CDR3 length: 15 amino acids. The CDR3 nucleotides are TGTGCCAGCAGGGCGGACAGGGGTGGGGCCAACGTCCTGACTTTC. It is translated as CASRADRGGANVLTF.

This CDR3 reads CSARSETGEVGNTIYF. CDR3 in DNA: TGCAGTGCTAGATCAGAGACAGGGGAAGTTGGAAACACCATATATTTT. The chain combines TRBV20-1 with TRBJ1-3; 8 bases align to TRBD1. Germline V gene sequence: CDR1 DFQATT, CDR2 SNEGSKA (reference sequence). CDR3 length: 16 residues. Trimming took 2 bases from V and 3 from J; bases not matched to a gene: 9.

The chain combines TRBV30 with TRBJ2-5; D assignment may be TRBD1 or TRBD2 (6 bases each). The CDR3 has 12 amino acids. V lost 5 bases and J lost 4, with 11 bases in between. Germline-derived CDR1 and CDR2 are GTSNPN and SVGIG (reference sequence). The CDR3 is CAWGGGPETQYF. The CDR3 region has the DNA TGTGCCTGGGGAGGGGGTCCAGAGACCCAGTACTTC.

This clonotype was observed many times. This chain uses TRBV20-1 with TRBJ2-7, with D possibly TRBD2 on 6 matching bases. Germline CDR1 DFQATT, CDR2 SNEGSKA (reference sequence). This CDR3 spans 15 amino acids. Trimming pared 6 bases from V and 1 base from J, leaving 19 bases between. The DNA for the CDR3 is TGCAGTGCACCCCGCCCAGGGAGGATGTCCTACGAGCAGTACTTC. As protein: CSAPRPGRMSYEQYF.

This sequence joins TRBV18 and TRBJ1-2; TRBD1 aligns across 8 bases. The CDR3 covers 14 residues. Germline V gene sequence: CDR1 KGHSH, CDR2 LQKENI. V shed 2 bases, J shed 5 bases, and the junction held 4 bases outside the gene matches. The DNA of the CDR3 is TGTGCCAGCTCACCAACCAGGGGGCCTTATGGCTACACCTTC. It yields the protein CASSPTRGPYGYTF.

This clonotype was observed at least ten times. The chain carries TRBV28 and TRBJ2-5, with D maybe TRBD2 (5 bases). Germline V gene sequence: CDR1 MDHEN, CDR2 SYDVKM. V was cut by 8 bases and J by 5 bases, with 18 bases left in between. This CDR3 is built from 14 residues. Here the CDR3 DNA reads TGTGCCAGCGGAACTAAGCCGGGGTGGGAGACCCAGTACTTC. Its protein product is CASGTKPGWETQYF. Together with reference TRBV28 and TRBJ2-5, the CDR3 gives the full variable domain: DVKVTQSSRYLVKRTGEKVFLECVQDMDHENMFWYRQDPGLGLRLIYFSYDVKMKEKGDIPEGYSVSREKKERFSLILESASTNQTSMYLCASGTKPGWETQYFGPGTRLLVL.

Ten or more counts support this clonotype. The genes are TRBV12-5 and TRBJ2-7; the D gene is possibly TRBD2 (6 bases). The V end was cut by 7 bases, the J end by 1 base, with 11 bases between. The CDR3 consists of 13 residues. Germline V CDR1 and CDR2: LGHNT, FRNRAP. The DNA of the CDR3 is TGTGCTAGTGCCAGGGACTTTTCCTACGAGCAGTACTTC. Translating it yields CASARDFSYEQYF.